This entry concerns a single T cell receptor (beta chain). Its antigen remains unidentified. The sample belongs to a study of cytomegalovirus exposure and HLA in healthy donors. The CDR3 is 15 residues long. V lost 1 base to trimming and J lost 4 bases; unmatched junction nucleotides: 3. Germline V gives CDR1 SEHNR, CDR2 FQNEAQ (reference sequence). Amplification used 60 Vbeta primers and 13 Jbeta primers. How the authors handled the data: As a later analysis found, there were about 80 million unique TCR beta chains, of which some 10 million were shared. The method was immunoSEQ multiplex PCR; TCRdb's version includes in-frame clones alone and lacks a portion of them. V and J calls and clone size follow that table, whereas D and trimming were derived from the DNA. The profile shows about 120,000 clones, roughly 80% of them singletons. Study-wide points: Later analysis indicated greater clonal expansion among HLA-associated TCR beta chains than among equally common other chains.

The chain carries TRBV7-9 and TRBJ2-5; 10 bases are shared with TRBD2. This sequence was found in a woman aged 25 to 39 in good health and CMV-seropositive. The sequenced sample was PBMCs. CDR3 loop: CASSLVTSGAETQYF. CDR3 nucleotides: TGTGCCAGCAGCTTAGTCACTAGCGGGGCAGAGACCCAGTACTTC.